A selection of T cell receptor beta chains follows, all from one sample in a study of blood T cells in healthy people across ages. TCRdb re-called the 5' RACE reads through MiXCR, storing one row per CDR3 protein. The sample records around 320,000 distinct CDR3 sequences, roughly 26% being singletons. Sequencing was done on a sample of blood. All receptors derive from a woman in her sixties or seventies in good health. CDR3s include the opening cysteine and the closing phenylalanine or tryptophan. A D gene is named only where the DNA matches it firmly. Where a row states a size, it is once, few, many or the class of an expanded clone; other rows omit it.

TRBJ1-4 | - | TRBV9 | TRBD1 | CASTVAGTGGKLFF | TGTGCCAGCACCGTAGCCGGGACAGGGGGAAAACTGTTTTTT
TRBJ2-6 | - | TRBV13 | - | CASTGQHSGANVLTF | TGTGCCAGCACAGGGCAACACTCTGGGGCCAACGTCCTGACTTTC
TRBJ2-2 | - | TRBV5-6 | TRBD1 | CASSPRQGANTGELFF | TGTGCCAGCAGCCCTCGACAGGGGGCGAACACCGGGGAGCTGTTTTTT
TRBJ1-2 | - | TRBV5-1 | - | CASSTDINYGHTF | TGCGCCAGCAGCACCGATATAAACTATGGCCACACCTTC
TRBJ2-3 | - | TRBV29-1 | - | CSVEPSTDTQYF | TGCAGCGTTGAACCCAGCACAGATACGCAGTATTTT
TRBJ2-7 | few | TRBV28 | TRBD1 | CASSRTGETYEQYF | TGTGCCAGCAGCCGGACAGGGGAGACCTACGAGCAGTACTTC
TRBJ2-7 | - | TRBV28 | - | CASSSTSRGTPYEQYF | TGTGCCAGCAGTTCAACCAGCCGCGGAACTCCCTACGAGCAGTACTTC
TRBJ2-7 | - | TRBV28 | - | CASSSSIVPYEQYF | TGTGCCAGCAGTTCGAGCATTGTACCCTACGAGCAGTACTTC
TRBJ1-5 | - | TRBV27 | TRBD1 | CASRGTGGKPQHF | TGTGCCAGCAGGGGGACAGGGGGCAAGCCCCAGCATTTT
TRBJ2-1 | few | TRBV2 | TRBD2 | CASRPLLAGVMEQFF | TGTGCCAGCAGACCGCTTCTAGCGGGAGTGATGGAGCAGTTCTTC
TRBJ1-5 | - | TRBV28 | - | CASTDGGAGHQPQHF | TGTGCCAGCACCGATGGAGGGGCTGGGCATCAGCCCCAGCATTTT
TRBJ2-5 | - | TRBV11-3 | TRBD2 | CASSGGRGETQYF | TGTGCCAGCAGCGGCGGGAGGGGAGAGACCCAGTACTTC
TRBJ2-2 | - | TRBV7-7 | TRBD2 | CASSVDSGRELFF | TGTGCTAGCAGCGTAGATAGCGGGCGGGAGCTGTTTTTT
TRBJ1-1 | - | TRBV7-3 | - | CATRSSLNTEAFF | TGTGCCACCCGTAGTAGCCTAAACACTGAAGCTTTCTTT
TRBJ2-7 | - | TRBV2 | - | CASSPSFHHSQYVQYF | TGTGCCAGCAGCCCATCTTTCCACCACAGCCAGTATGTACAGTACTTC
TRBJ2-7 | - | TRBV28 | - | CASSLISRTVSYEQYF | TGTGCCAGCAGTTTAATCTCTAGGACCGTCTCCTACGAGCAGTACTTC
TRBJ2-5 | - | TRBV11-2 | - | CASSSLSSGPQETQYF | TGTGCCAGCAGCTCATTAAGTTCGGGACCCCAAGAGACCCAGTACTTC
TRBJ1-5 | few | TRBV7-9 | - | CASSDGQSNQPQHF | TGTGCCAGCAGCGACGGACAGAGCAATCAGCCCCAGCATTTT
TRBJ1-1 | few | TRBV19 | - | CASKYGANTEAFF | TGTGCCAGTAAATATGGAGCGAACACTGAAGCTTTCTTT
TRBJ1-1 | - | TRBV7-3 | - | CASSPYINTEAFF | TGTGCCAGCAGCCCATATATCAACACTGAAGCTTTCTTT
TRBJ1-1 | - | TRBV7-8 | TRBD1 | CVSSLGRTGNTEAFF | TGTGTCAGCAGCTTAGGACGGACAGGGAACACTGAAGCTTTCTTT
TRBJ2-7 | - | TRBV4-3 | - | CASSQATGRYEQYF | TGCGCCAGCAGCCAAGCTACAGGGCGCTACGAGCAGTACTTC
TRBJ2-4 | - | TRBV5-1 | - | CASSWPLRDKNIQYF | TGCGCCAGCAGCTGGCCCCTTCGAGACAAAAACATTCAGTACTTC
TRBJ1-1 | - | TRBV12-3/TRBV12-4 | - | CASSMGVNTEAFF | TGTGCCAGCAGTATGGGGGTGAACACTGAAGCTTTCTTT
TRBJ2-7 | - | TRBV20-1 | TRBD1 | CSAHWDSSYEQYF | TGCAGTGCTCATTGGGACAGCTCCTACGAGCAGTACTTC
TRBJ2-5 | few | TRBV10-3 | TRBD1 | CAISVGTGQETQYF | TGTGCCATCAGTGTCGGGACAGGCCAAGAGACCCAGTACTTC
TRBJ2-2 | few | TRBV7-9 | - | CASSRGGRELFF | TGTGCCAGCAGCCGCGGCGGCCGGGAGCTGTTTTTT
TRBJ2-2 | - | TRBV5-1 | - | CASTSQGKNTGELFF | TGCGCCAGCACTTCCCAGGGGAAGAACACCGGGGAGCTGTTTTTT
TRBJ2-5 | few | TRBV15 | - | CATSRWEKETQYF | TGTGCCACCAGCAGGTGGGAAAAAGAGACCCAGTACTTC
TRBJ1-1 | - | TRBV18 | - | CASSPPGGGEAFF | TGTGCCAGCTCACCACCCGGGGGCGGTGAGGCTTTCTTT
TRBJ2-7 | - | TRBV27 | - | CASSPPDPTSYEQYF | TGTGCCAGCAGTCCGCCGGACCCCACATCCTACGAGCAGTACTTC
TRBJ2-1 | few | TRBV20-1 | TRBD2 | CSARLEGGAHEQFF | TGCAGTGCTAGATTAGAGGGAGGGGCTCATGAGCAGTTCTTC
TRBJ2-1 | - | TRBV6-2/TRBV6-3 | - | CASSWADYFGEQFF | TGTGCCAGCAGTTGGGCCGACTACTTCGGTGAGCAGTTCTTC